Shown below are 22 T cell receptor beta chains from a single sample sequenced in a study of Ad26.COV2.S vaccination and SARS-CoV-2 variants. Documented treatment: around 19 received Ad26.COV2.S at low or high dose, single or two shots; several received placebo; per-sample allocation not given. Collection of the samples took place on day 63 after the first injection of vaccine or placebo. Assay used: immunoSEQ multiplex PCR; TCRdb lists only in-frame clones, some missing. Of around 450,000 clones in the sample, 75% to 90% were seen once. The sequencing here drew on peripheral blood, taken in a trial of Ad26.COV2.S vaccine versus placebo. These receptors came from a person between 18 and 65 years old who received the Ad26.COV2.S COVID-19 vaccine or a placebo.

The rearrangement uses TRBV7-6 and TRBJ1-3, with TRBD1 matching over 7 bases. CDR1 and CDR2 (germline): SGHVS, FNYEAQ. The CDR3 extends over 17 amino acids. Unmatched junction bases numbered 10, after V lost 5 bases and J lost 0 bases. The CDR3: CASSPSQGVFSGNTIYF. Written as DNA, the CDR3 is TGTGCCAGCAGCCCAAGCCAGGGGGTTTTCTCTGGAAACACCATATATTTT.

This chain joins TRBV28 and TRBJ2-3; perhaps TRBD2 as D (7 bases). The CDR3 runs 15 residues. Trimming removed 4 bases from V and 5 bases from J, with 16 bases in between. The germline CDR1 and CDR2 sequences are MDHEN and SYDVKM. The CDR3 reads CASSSPGGAIDTQYF. CDR3 nucleotides: TGTGCCAGCAGTTCCCCTGGGGGGGCGATAGATACGCAGTATTTT.

The chain links TRBV4-3 to TRBJ2-3; D ambiguous. V lost 1 base, J lost 1 base, and 15 bases lay in between. CDR3 length equals 17 residues. Germline V gene lookup returns CDR1 LGHNA and CDR2 YSLEER. CDR3 in DNA: TGCGCCAGCAGCCAAGTAGAAAGGGCTCTTGGCACAGATACGCAGTATTTT. Translated, it gives CASSQVERALGTDTQYF.

The chain combines TRBV7-2 with TRBJ1-5, with 7 bases that match TRBD1. V was clipped by 3 bases and J by 5 bases; unmatched bases: 13. This CDR3 is built from 17 residues. The V gene's germline CDR1 is SGHTA and CDR2 FQGNSA. The CDR3 nucleotides read TGTGCCAGCAGCTTGGAGGCAGCAGGGGGTCGGGATCAGCCCCAGCATTTT. It yields the protein CASSLEAAGGRDQPQHF.

This chain joins TRBV6-2 or TRBV6-3 and TRBJ1-2, with D possibly being TRBD1 (6 bases). V was cut by 6 bases and J by 6 bases, with 11 bases left in between. Germline lookup yields CDR1 MNHEY and CDR2 SVGEGT. The CDR3 is made up of 12 amino acids. The CDR3 DNA sequence: TGTGCCAGCAGCCCCCGGACAGATGGCTACACCTTC. Its translation is CASSPRTDGYTF.

V gene TRBV28 combines with J gene TRBJ1-2; 10 bases map to TRBD1. CDR3 size: 15 residues. Germline V gene sequence: CDR1 MDHEN, CDR2 SYDVKM. With 6 bases clipped from V and 4 bases from J, the junction kept 8 bases outside the gene matches. CDR3 DNA: TGTGCCAGCAGGGGACAGGGGCCTTTAAGCTATGGCTACACCTTC. It translates to CASRGQGPLSYGYTF.

The chain's CDR3 is CARDSGRGSYEQYF. CDR3 nucleotide sequence: TGTGCTAGGGACTCGGGACGAGGGTCCTACGAGCAGTACTTC. The genes are TRBV12-5 and TRBJ2-7; D possibly matches TRBD1 or TRBD2 (5 bases each). Germline CDR1 LGHNT, CDR2 FRNRAP. The CDR3 is made up of 14 amino acids. V was clipped by 9 bases and J by 1 base, with 16 bases between them. The variable domain in full, with the rest retrieved from reference TRBV12-5 and TRBJ2-7, is DARVTQTPRHKVTEMGQEVTMRCQPILGHNTVFWYRQTMMQGLELLAYFRNRAPLDDSGMPKDRFSAEMPDATLATLKIQPSEPRDSAVYFCARDSGRGSYEQYFGPGTRLTVT.

This clone showed up just once. The rearrangement joins TRBV18 to TRBJ2-5; no clear D. V shed 4 bases and J shed 0 bases, with 3 bases lying between them. The CDR3 is made up of 12 amino acids. Per germline, CDR1 KGHSH and CDR2 LQKENI. The CDR3 coding sequence is TGTGCCAGCTCACTCTACCAAGAGACCCAGTACTTC. It is translated as CASSLYQETQYF.

The chain links TRBV7-3 to TRBJ2-2; D call uncertain. The ends were cut back, 4 bases at V and 1 base at J, with 7 bases in the middle. The CDR3 is 14 amino acids. The germline gives CDR1 SGHTA, CDR2 FQGTGA. The CDR3 DNA sequence: TGTGCCAGCAGCTCCACAGTGAACACCGGGGAGCTGTTTTTT. As protein: CASSSTVNTGELFF.

The chain links TRBV21-1 to TRBJ1-5. TRBV21-1 is a pseudogene locus. The CDR3 is 15 amino acids. The CDR3 DNA sequence: TGTGCCAGCTCACAAAGCGTCCTCGATAATCAGCCCCAGCATTTT. Amino acid sequence: CASSQSVLDNQPQHF.

The chain carries TRBV15 and TRBJ2-7; tentatively, D is TRBD2 (5 bases). CDR1 LNHNV and CDR2 YYDKDF come from the germline V gene (reference sequence). Trimming shortened V by 5 bases and J by 3 bases, and 11 bases separated the two germline ends. The CDR3 is 13 amino acids. CDR3 amino acids: CATSDREVYEQYF. In nucleotides, the CDR3 is TGTGCCACCAGCGACCGGGAAGTCTACGAGCAGTACTTC.

This chain connects TRBV4-1 to TRBJ1-5, with no clear D. The germline CDR1 and CDR2 sequences are MGHRA and YSYEKL. V was cut by 2 bases and J by 7 bases, with 9 bases left in between. The CDR3 sequence is 13 residues long. The CDR3 spells CASSQRKAQPQHF. The CDR3 DNA is TGCGCCAGCAGCCAACGGAAGGCGCAGCCCCAGCATTTT.

About this clone: The DNA is left out, because the CDR3 cannot be placed on it with certainty; the CDR3 is given as TCRdb lists it. V gene TRBV5-1 combines with J gene TRBJ1-5. The germline V gene encodes CDR1 SGHRS and CDR2 YFSETQ. The CDR3 numbers 13 amino acids, ends counted. The CDR3 loop is CASSFGPGQPQHF.

The chain joins TRBV9 to TRBJ2-1; the D gene could be TRBD1 or TRBD2 (5 bases each). V lost 0 bases and J 1 base, leaving 11 bases between the germline ends. CDR3 size: 16 residues. Germline V gene data show CDR1 as SGDLS and CDR2 as YYNGEE. For the CDR3, the DNA is TGTGCCAGCAGCGTAGGGGGGACGGTATCCTACAATGAGCAGTTCTTC. This translates into CASSVGGTVSYNEQFF.

The genes are TRBV6-5 and TRBJ1-2, with D tentatively TRBD1 (6 bases). Germline CDR1 MNHEY, CDR2 SVGAGI. This CDR3 is 14 amino acids long. The germline V and J ends were trimmed by 0 bases and 9 bases, with 14 bases remaining between them. The CDR3 nucleotides are TGTGCCAGCAGTTACTCTGGGGGGGCGGTCAGCTACACCTTC. It encodes CASSYSGGAVSYTF.

The rearrangement links TRBV28 to TRBJ2-7; tentatively, D is TRBD1 or TRBD2 (5 bases each). Germline-derived CDR1 and CDR2 are MDHEN and SYDVKM. The CDR3 contains 13 residues. V lost 2 bases and J lost 5, with 10 bases in between. The CDR3 bases are TGTGCCAGCAGTTTAACGGGACGAAACGAGCAGTACTTC. Translated: CASSLTGRNEQYF.

This rearrangement joins TRBV30 to TRBJ1-3; no reliable D call. Trimming pared 0 bases from V and 0 bases from J, leaving 3 bases between. Germline assignment: CDR1 GTSNPN and CDR2 SVGIG (reference sequence). The CDR3 sequence is 13 residues long. The CDR3 DNA sequence: TGTGCCTGGAGTGTAAGCTCTGGAAACACCATATATTTT. Its translation: CAWSVSSGNTIYF. The complete variable domain, with remaining parts taken from reference TRBV30 and TRBJ1-3, reads SQTIHQWPATLVQPVGSPLSLECTVEGTSNPNLYWYRQAAGRGLQLLFYSVGIGQISSEVPQNLSASRPQDRQFILSSKKLLLSDSGFYLCAWSVSSGNTIYFGEGSWLTVV.

To note about this clone: The same CDR3 can be traced to other DNA sequences in this sample. This chain connects TRBV5-1 to TRBJ2-2; 9 bases map to TRBD2. This CDR3 comprises 16 residues. The V segment lost 2 bases and the J segment 4 bases; nucleotides outside the gene matches: 6. Germline assignment: CDR1 SGHRS and CDR2 YFSETQ. CDR3 amino acids: CASSFSPSGTTGELFF. CDR3 nucleotides: TGCGCCAGCAGCTTTAGCCCTAGCGGGACCACCGGGGAGCTGTTTTTT.

V gene TRBV18 combines with J gene TRBJ2-5, with a possible D match to TRBD2 (5 bases). This CDR3 has 14 amino acids. Germline lookup yields CDR1 KGHSH and CDR2 LQKENI. V was cut by 0 bases and J by 4 bases, with 9 bases left in between. The CDR3 protein is CASSPPSGRETQYF. As DNA, the CDR3 is TGTGCCAGCTCACCACCGAGCGGTCGAGAGACCCAGTACTTC.

This chain connects TRBV5-1 to TRBJ1-1; D is ambiguous. The germline V gene has CDR1 SGHRS and CDR2 YFSETQ. The CDR3 consists of 13 residues. V lost 7 bases to trimming and J lost 0 bases, with 10 bases between them. The CDR3 coding sequence is TGCGCCAGCTCGGTCAACCTGAACACTGAAGCTTTCTTT. Translated: CASSVNLNTEAFF.

Turning to this clone: Other DNA sequences in this specimen translate into the identical CDR3. This chain connects TRBV5-1 to TRBJ2-3; no firm D call. The CDR3 has 14 amino acids. Germline loops: CDR1 SGHRS, CDR2 YFSETQ. V was pared by 4 bases and J by 0 bases, with 9 bases between. CDR3 nucleotides: TGCGCCAGCAGCCCATTATCTAGCACAGATACGCAGTATTTT. Amino acids: CASSPLSSTDTQYF.

The chain carries TRBV6-5 and TRBJ1-2, with a weak D call TRBD1 (5 bases). CDR1 is MNHEY and CDR2 is SVGAGI in the germline V gene. The CDR3 covers 13 residues. The germline V and J ends were trimmed by 4 bases and 1 base, with 7 bases remaining between them. The CDR3 sequence: CASSFRDNYGYTF. For the CDR3, the DNA is TGTGCCAGCAGTTTCAGGGATAACTATGGCTACACCTTC.